The clone carrying this T cell receptor (beta chain) was observed once. These data come from a study of blood T cell repertoires in COVID-19. The CDR3 consists of 17 residues. Germline CDR1 and CDR2: LNHDA and SQIVND (reference sequence). V dropped 3 bases and J dropped 3; count of bases not matched to a gene: 8. Data came from immunoSEQ multiplex PCR; TCRdb stores just in-frame clones and leaves some out. Altogether about 78,000 clones are present, around nine tenths being singletons, with the ten largest covering approximately 1.8%. The clonotype was recovered from a woman aged 60 to 75 with acute or convalescent COVID-19. The chain carries TRBV19 and TRBJ2-2, with TRBD1 matching 9 bases. Sequenced input: peripheral blood. The CDR3 nucleotides read TGTGCCAGTAGTATTAACAGGGGGCGGTTTTACACCGGGGAGCTGTTTTTT. It is translated as CASSINRGRFYTGELFF.